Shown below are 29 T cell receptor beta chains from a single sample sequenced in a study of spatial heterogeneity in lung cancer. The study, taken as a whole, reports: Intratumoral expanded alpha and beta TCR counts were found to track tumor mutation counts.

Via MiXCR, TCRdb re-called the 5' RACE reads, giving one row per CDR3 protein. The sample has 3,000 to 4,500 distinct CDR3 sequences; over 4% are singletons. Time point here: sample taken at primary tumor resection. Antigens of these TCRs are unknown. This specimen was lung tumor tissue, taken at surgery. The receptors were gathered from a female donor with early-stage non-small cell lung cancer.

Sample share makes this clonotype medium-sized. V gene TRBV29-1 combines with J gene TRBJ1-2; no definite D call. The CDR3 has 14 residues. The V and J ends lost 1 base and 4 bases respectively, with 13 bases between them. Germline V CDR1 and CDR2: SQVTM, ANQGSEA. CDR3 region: CSVEVSVGLYGYTF. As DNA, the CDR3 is TGCAGCGTTGAAGTCTCGGTAGGGCTCTATGGCTACACCTTC.

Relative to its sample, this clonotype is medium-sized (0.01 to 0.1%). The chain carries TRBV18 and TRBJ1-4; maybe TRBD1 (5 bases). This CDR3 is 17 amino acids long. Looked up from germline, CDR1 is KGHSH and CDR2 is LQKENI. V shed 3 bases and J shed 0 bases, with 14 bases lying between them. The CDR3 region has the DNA TGTGCCAGCTCACCTTTTGGGGCGGGCGCAACTAATGAAAAACTGTTTTTT. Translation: CASSPFGAGATNEKLFF.

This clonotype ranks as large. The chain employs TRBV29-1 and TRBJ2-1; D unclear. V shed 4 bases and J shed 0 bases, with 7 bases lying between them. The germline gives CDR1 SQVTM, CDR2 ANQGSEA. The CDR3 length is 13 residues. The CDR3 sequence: CSVGTSSYNEQFF. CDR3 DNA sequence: TGCAGCGTTGGGACGAGCTCCTACAATGAGCAGTTCTTC.

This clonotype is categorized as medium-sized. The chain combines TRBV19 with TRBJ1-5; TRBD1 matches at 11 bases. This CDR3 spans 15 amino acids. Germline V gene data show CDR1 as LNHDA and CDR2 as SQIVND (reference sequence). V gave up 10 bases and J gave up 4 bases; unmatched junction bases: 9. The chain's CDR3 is CATTWGTGGNQPQHF. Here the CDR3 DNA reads TGTGCCACGACCTGGGGGACAGGGGGAAATCAGCCCCAGCATTTT. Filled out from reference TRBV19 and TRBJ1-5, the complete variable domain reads DGGITQSPKYLFRKEGQNVTLSCEQNLNHDAMYWYRQDPGQGLRLIYYSQIVNDFQKGDIAEGYSVSREKKESFPLTVTSAQKNPTAFYLCATTWGTGGNQPQHFGDGTRLSIL.

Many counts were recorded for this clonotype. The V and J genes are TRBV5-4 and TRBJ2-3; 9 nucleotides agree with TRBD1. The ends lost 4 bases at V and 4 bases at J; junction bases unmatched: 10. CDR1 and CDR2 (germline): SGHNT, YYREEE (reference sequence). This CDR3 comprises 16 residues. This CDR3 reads CASSTWDRAPPDTQYF. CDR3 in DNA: TGTGCCAGCAGCACCTGGGACAGGGCGCCCCCAGATACGCAGTATTTT.

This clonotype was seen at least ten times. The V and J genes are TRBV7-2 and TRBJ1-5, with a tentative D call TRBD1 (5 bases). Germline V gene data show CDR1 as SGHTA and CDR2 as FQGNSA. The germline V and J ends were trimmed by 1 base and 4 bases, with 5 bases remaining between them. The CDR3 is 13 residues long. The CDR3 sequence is CASSLGQNQPQHF. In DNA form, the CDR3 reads TGTGCCAGCAGCTTAGGACAGAATCAGCCCCAGCATTTT.

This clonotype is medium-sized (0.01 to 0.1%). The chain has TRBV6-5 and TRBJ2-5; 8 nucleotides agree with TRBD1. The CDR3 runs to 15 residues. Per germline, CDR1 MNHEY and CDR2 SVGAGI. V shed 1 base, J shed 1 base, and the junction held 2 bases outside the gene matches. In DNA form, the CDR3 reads TGTGCCAGCAGTTACTGGACAGGGCGCCAAGAGACCCAGTACTTC. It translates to CASSYWTGRQETQYF.

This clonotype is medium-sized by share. The CDR3 nucleotides are TGTGCCAGCAGCTTAGATGGGGCGCCGGGTGAAAAACTGTTTTTT. This translates into CASSLDGAPGEKLFF. The rearrangement joins TRBV7-9 to TRBJ1-4, with D perhaps TRBD1 (5 bases). V lost 1 base to trimming and J lost 7 bases, with 13 bases between them. The CDR3 loop spans 15 amino acids. From germline, CDR1 is SEHNR and CDR2 FQNEAQ (reference sequence).

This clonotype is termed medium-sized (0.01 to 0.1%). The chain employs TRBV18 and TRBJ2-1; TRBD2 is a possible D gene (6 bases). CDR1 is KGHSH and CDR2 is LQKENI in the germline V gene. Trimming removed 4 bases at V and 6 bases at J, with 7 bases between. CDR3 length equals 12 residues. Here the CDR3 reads CASSLGSNEQFF. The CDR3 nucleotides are TGTGCCAGCTCACTCGGGAGCAATGAGCAGTTCTTC.

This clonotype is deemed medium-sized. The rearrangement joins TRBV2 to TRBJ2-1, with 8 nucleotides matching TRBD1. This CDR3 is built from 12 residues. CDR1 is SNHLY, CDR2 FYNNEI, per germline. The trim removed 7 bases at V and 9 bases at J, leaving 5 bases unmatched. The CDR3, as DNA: TGTGCCAGCACCTGGACAGGGATTGAGCAGTTCTTC. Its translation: CASTWTGIEQFF.

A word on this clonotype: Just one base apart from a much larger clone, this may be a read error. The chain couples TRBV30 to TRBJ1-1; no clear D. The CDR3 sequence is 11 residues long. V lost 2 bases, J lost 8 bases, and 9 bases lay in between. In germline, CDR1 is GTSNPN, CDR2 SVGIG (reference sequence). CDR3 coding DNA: TGTGCCTGGAGTCCGGATAAGGAAGCTTTCTTT. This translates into CAWSPDKEAFF.

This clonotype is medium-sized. The CDR3 loop is CASSQGQGARNSPLHF. The CDR3, as DNA: TGTGCCAGCAGTCAAGGACAGGGGGCGAGAAATTCACCCCTCCACTTT. The chain couples TRBV27 to TRBJ1-6; 11 bases map to TRBD1. V trimming: 5 bases; J trimming: 7 bases; junction bases outside the gene matches: 7. The germline V gene has CDR1 MNHEY and CDR2 SMNVEV (reference sequence). The CDR3 consists of 16 residues.

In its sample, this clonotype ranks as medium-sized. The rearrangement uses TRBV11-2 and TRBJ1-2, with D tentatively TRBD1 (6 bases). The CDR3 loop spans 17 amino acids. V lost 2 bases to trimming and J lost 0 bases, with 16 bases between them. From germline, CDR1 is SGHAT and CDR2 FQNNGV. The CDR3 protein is CASSLWSRGLTNYGYTF. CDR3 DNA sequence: TGTGCCAGCAGCTTATGGTCCAGGGGACTTACTAACTATGGCTACACCTTC.

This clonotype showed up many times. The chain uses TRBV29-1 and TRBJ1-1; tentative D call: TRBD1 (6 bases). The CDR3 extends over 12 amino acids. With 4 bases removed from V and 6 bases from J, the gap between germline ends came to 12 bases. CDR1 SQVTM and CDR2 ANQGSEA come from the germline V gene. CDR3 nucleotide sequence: TGCAGCGTTGTTACAGGGAAGGCTGAAGCTTTCTTT. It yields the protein CSVVTGKAEAFF.

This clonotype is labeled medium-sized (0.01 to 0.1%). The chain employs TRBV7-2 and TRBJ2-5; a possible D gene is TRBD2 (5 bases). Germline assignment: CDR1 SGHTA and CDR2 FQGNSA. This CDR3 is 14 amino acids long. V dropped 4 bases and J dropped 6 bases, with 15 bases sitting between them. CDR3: CASSSDRTRQTQYF. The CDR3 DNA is TGTGCCAGCAGCTCGGACCGAACTAGGCAGACCCAGTACTTC.

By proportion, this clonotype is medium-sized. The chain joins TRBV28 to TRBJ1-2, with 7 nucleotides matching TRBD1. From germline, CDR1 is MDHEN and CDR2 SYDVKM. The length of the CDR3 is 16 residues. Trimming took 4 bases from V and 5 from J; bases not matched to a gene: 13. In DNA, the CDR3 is TGTGCCAGCAGTTGGACAGGTCGGGTAGAGGGTTATGGCTACACCTTC. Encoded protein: CASSWTGRVEGYGYTF.

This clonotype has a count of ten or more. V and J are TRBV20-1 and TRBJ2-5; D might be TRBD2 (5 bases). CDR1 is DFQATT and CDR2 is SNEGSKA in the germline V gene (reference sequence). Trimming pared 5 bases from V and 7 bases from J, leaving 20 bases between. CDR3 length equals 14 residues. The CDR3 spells CSAPRAPQEGTQYF. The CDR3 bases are TGCAGTGCTCCACGGGCCCCACAAGAGGGGACCCAGTACTTC.

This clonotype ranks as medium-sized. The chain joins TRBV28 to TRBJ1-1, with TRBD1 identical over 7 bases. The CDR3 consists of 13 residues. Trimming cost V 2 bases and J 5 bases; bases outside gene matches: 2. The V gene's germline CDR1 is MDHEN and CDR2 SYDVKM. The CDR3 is CASSLQGGTEAFF. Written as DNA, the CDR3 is TGTGCCAGCAGTTTACAGGGGGGTACTGAAGCTTTCTTT. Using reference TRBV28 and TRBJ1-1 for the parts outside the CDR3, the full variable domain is DVKVTQSSRYLVKRTGEKVFLECVQDMDHENMFWYRQDPGLGLRLIYFSYDVKMKEKGDIPEGYSVSREKKERFSLILESASTNQTSMYLCASSLQGGTEAFFGQGTRLTVV.

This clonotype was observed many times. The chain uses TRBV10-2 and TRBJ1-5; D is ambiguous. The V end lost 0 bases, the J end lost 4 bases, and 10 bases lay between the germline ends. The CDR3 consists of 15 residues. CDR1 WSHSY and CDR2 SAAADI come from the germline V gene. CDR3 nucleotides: TGCGCCAGCAGTGAGTCTGGCCACCGTAATCAGCCCCAGCATTTT. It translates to CASSESGHRNQPQHF.

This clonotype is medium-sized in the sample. The CDR3, as DNA: TGTGCCAGCAGCCGCAAATTGGACACTGAAGCTTTCTTT. It yields the protein CASSRKLDTEAFF. This chain uses TRBV6-5 with TRBJ1-1, with D hard to call. Germline values: CDR1 MNHEY, CDR2 SVGAGI. The CDR3 loop spans 13 amino acids. V was shortened by 6 bases and J by 3 bases, with 11 bases between the two germline ends.

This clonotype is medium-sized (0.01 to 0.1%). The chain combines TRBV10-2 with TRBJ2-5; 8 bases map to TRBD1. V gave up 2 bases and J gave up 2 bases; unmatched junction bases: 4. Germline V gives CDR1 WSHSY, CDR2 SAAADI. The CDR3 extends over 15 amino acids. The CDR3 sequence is CASSESRTGQETQYF. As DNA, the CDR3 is TGCGCCAGCAGTGAGAGTAGGACAGGGCAAGAGACCCAGTACTTC.

CDR3 nucleotides: TGTGCCACCAGCCGACGACTAGCGGGGACCACAGATACGCAGTATTTT. It codes for CATSRRLAGTTDTQYF. The rearrangement uses TRBV27 and TRBJ2-3; 11 bases are shared with TRBD2. The CDR3 runs to 16 residues. The V gene end was trimmed by 10 bases and the J gene end by 2 bases; junction bases not matched to a gene: 11. Germline V gives CDR1 MNHEY, CDR2 SMNVEV (reference sequence).

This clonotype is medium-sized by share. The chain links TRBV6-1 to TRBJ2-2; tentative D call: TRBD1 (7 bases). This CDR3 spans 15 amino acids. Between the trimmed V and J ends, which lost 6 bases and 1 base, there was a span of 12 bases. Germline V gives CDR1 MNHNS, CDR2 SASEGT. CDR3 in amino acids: CASRRQGLNTGELFF. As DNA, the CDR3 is TGTGCCAGCAGAAGACAGGGACTGAACACCGGGGAGCTGTTTTTT.

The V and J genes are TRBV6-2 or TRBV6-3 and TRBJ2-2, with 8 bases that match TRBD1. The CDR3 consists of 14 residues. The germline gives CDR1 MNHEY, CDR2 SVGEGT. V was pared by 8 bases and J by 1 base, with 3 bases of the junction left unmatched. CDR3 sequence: CASLGQGNTGELFF. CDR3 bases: TGTGCCAGCCTTGGACAGGGGAACACCGGGGAGCTGTTTTTT.

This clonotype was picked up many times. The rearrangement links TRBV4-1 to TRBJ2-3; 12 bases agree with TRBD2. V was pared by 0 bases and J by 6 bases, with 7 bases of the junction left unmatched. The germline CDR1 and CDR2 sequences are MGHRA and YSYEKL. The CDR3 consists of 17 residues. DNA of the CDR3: TGCGCCAGCAGCCAAGATCTGACTAGCGGGGGTATTGATACGCAGTATTTT. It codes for CASSQDLTSGGIDTQYF.

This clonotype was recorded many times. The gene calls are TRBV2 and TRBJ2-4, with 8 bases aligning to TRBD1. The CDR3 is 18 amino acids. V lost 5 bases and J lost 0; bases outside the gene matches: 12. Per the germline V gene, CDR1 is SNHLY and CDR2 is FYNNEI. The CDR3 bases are TGTGCCAGCAGTCTAGGGACAGGCCCTTCTTTAGCCAAAAACATTCAGTACTTC. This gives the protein CASSLGTGPSLAKNIQYF.

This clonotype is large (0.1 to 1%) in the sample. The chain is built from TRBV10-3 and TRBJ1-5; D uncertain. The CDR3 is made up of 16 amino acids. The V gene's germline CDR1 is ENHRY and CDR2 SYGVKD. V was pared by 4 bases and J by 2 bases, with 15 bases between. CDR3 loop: CAISASGGRGNQPQHF. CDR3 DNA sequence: TGTGCCATCAGTGCATCTGGCGGGAGGGGCAATCAGCCCCAGCATTTT.

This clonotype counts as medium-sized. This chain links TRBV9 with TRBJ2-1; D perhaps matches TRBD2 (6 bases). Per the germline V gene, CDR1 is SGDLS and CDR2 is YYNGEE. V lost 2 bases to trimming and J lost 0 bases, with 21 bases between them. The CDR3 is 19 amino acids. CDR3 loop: CASSVARGEIRSSYNEQFF. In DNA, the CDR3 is TGTGCCAGCAGCGTCGCGCGGGGTGAAATCCGGAGCTCCTACAATGAGCAGTTCTTC.

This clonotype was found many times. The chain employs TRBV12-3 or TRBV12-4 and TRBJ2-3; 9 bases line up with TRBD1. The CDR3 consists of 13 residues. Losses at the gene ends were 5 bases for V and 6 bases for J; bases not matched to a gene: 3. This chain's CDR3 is CASSRDRVDTQYF. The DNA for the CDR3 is TGTGCCAGCAGTAGGGACAGGGTTGATACGCAGTATTTT.